Listed here are 8 T cell receptor beta chains from one sample, sequenced in a study of blood T cell repertoires in COVID-19. Profiled with immunoSEQ multiplex PCR; TCRdb holds only in-frame clones, not every one. The top ten clones hold about 2.5% of a sample with about 120,000 clones, over 70% of them seen once. The sample taken for sequencing was peripheral blood. Receptors were obtained from a man between 65 and 85 years old with acute or convalescent COVID-19.

V gene TRBV6-2 or TRBV6-3 combines with J gene TRBJ1-5, with D perhaps matching TRBD1 (5 bases). The CDR3 totals 13 residues. Trimming removed 2 bases at V and 9 bases at J, with 11 bases between. CDR1 is MNHEY and CDR2 is SVGEGT in the germline V gene. This CDR3 reads CASSYVSQGPQHF. The DNA of the CDR3 is TGTGCCAGCAGTTACGTGTCCCAGGGGCCCCAGCATTTT.

The table lists this clone with a few counts. This chain uses TRBV27 with TRBJ2-5; D might be TRBD2 (6 bases). V lost 8 bases to trimming and J lost 2 bases, with 15 bases between them. CDR1 is MNHEY and CDR2 is SMNVEV in the germline V gene (reference sequence). The CDR3 loop spans 14 amino acids. CDR3 in DNA: TGTGCCAGCCGCAGGGCAGGGAGGCAAGAGACCCAGTACTTC. Translation gives CASRRAGRQETQYF.

The V gene is TRBV4-3, the J gene TRBJ2-1, with 11 bases that match TRBD1. The CDR3 runs to 15 residues. CDR1 and CDR2 from the germline V gene are LGHNA and YSLEER. With 0 bases clipped from V and 8 bases from J, the junction kept 3 bases outside the gene matches. In nucleotides, the CDR3 is TGCGCCAGCAGCCAAGAGGGACAGGGGGTCTATGAGCAGTTCTTC. This gives the protein CASSQEGQGVYEQFF.

This rearrangement joins TRBV13 to TRBJ2-7; D uncertain. V was trimmed by 4 bases and J by 2 bases, leaving 12 bases between them. The CDR3 is 14 amino acids. Germline V gene lookup returns CDR1 PRHDT and CDR2 FYEKMQ (reference sequence). This chain's CDR3 is CASSSPRVPYEQYF. CDR3 bases: TGTGCCAGCAGCTCTCCCCGGGTCCCCTACGAGCAGTACTTC.

This clone was counted only a few times. The CDR3 spells CASSFGLKNTGELFF. The DNA of the CDR3 is TGTGCCAGCAGTTTTGGACTGAAGAACACCGGGGAGCTGTTTTTT. The chain combines TRBV27 with TRBJ2-2, with TRBD2 as a possible D gene (5 bases). The V end was cut by 3 bases, the J end by 1 base, with 9 bases between. This CDR3 comprises 15 residues. Germline CDR1 MNHEY, CDR2 SMNVEV (reference sequence).

This clone was recorded a few times. V and J are TRBV2 and TRBJ1-6; 9 bases are a match to TRBD1. Germline values: CDR1 SNHLY, CDR2 FYNNEI. The CDR3 loop spans 15 amino acids. The V and J ends lost 6 bases and 4 bases, in that order; junction bases with no gene match: 4. The CDR3 DNA is TGTGCCAGCAGGGGGACAGGGCAATATAATTCACCCCTCCACTTT. This translates into CASRGTGQYNSPLHF.

The chain employs TRBV5-6 and TRBJ1-3; D call uncertain. V was shortened by 0 bases and J by 6 bases, with 7 bases between the two germline ends. Germline V lookup: CDR1 SGHDT, CDR2 YYEEEE. This CDR3 region has 13 residues. CDR3 residues: CASSLGAENTIYF. The CDR3 DNA follows: TGTGCCAGCAGCTTGGGGGCTGAAAACACCATATATTTT.

This sequence joins TRBV29-1 and TRBJ2-3; 7 bases match TRBD1. The CDR3 length is 11 residues. CDR1 SQVTM and CDR2 ANQGSEA come from the germline V gene. V trimming: 4 bases; J trimming: 6 bases; junction bases outside the gene matches: 1. The CDR3 DNA reads as TGCAGCGTTGGGGACAGTGATACGCAGTATTTT. This codes for CSVGDSDTQYF.